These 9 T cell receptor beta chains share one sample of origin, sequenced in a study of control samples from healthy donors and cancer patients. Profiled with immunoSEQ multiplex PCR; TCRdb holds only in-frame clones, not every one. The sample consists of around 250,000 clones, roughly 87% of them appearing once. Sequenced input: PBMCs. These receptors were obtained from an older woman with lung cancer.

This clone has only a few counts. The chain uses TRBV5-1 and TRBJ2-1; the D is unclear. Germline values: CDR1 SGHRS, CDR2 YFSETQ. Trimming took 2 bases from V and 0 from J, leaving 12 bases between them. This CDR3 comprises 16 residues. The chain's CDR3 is CASSFIPGSSYNEQFF. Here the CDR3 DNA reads TGCGCCAGCAGCTTCATCCCTGGAAGCTCCTACAATGAGCAGTTCTTC.

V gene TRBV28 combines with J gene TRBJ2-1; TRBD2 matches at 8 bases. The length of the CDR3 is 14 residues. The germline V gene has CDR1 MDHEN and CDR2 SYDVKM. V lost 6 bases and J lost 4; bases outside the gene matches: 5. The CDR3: CASSRLAYYNEQFF. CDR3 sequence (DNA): TGTGCCAGCAGCAGACTAGCGTATTACAATGAGCAGTTCTTC.

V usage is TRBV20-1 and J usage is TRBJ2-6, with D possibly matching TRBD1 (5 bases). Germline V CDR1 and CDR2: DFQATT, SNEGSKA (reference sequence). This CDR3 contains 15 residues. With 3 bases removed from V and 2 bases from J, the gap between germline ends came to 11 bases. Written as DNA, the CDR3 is TGCAGTGCTAGTCAGGGAAGTCCTGGGGCCAACGTCCTGACTTTC. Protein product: CSASQGSPGANVLTF.

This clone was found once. Written as DNA, the CDR3 is TGTGCCAGCACCCGGGCAGGGAACACTGAAGCTTTCTTT. Residues: CASTRAGNTEAFF. V usage is TRBV6-5 and J usage is TRBJ1-1; D is undetermined. V gave up 7 bases and J gave up 1 base, with 10 bases separating them. CDR1 is MNHEY and CDR2 is SVGAGI in the germline V gene. The CDR3 extends over 13 amino acids.

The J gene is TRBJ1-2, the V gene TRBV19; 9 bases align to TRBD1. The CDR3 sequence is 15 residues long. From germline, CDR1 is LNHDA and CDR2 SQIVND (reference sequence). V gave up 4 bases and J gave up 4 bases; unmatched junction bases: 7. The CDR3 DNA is TGTGCCAGTAGTACCAGCGGGACAGGGACCTATGGCTACACCTTC. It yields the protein CASSTSGTGTYGYTF.

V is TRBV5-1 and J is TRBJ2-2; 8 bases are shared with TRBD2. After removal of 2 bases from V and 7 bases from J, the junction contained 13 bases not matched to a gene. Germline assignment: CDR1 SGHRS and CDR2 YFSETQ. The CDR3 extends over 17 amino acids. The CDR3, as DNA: TGCGCCAGCAGCTTTAGAGAACTAGCGGAGGTCGGCGGGGAGCTGTTTTTT. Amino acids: CASSFRELAEVGGELFF.

CDR3 coding DNA: TGTGCCAGCAGACAACAGGGACTGAGCTCCTACAATGAGCAGTTCTTC. Translating gives CASRQQGLSSYNEQFF. The V gene is TRBV3-1 (or the pseudogene TRBV3-2), the J gene TRBJ2-1; D is possibly TRBD1 or TRBD2 (6 bases each). In germline, CDR1 is LGHDT, CDR2 YNNKEL (reference sequence). V lost 6 bases to trimming and J lost 0 bases, with 15 bases between them. This CDR3 contains 16 residues.

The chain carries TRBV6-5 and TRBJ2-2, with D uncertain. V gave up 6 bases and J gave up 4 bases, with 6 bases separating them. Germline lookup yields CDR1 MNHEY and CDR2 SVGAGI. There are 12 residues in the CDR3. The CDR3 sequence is CASSQVTGELFF. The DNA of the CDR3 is TGTGCCAGCAGCCAGGTCACCGGGGAGCTGTTTTTT.

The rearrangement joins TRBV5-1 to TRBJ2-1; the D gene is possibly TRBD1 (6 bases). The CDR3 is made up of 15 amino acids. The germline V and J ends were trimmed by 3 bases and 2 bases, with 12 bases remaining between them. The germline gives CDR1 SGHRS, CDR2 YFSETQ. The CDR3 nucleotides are TGCGCCAGCAGCTCCCCCCAGGGGCCCTACAATGAGCAGTTCTTC. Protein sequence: CASSSPQGPYNEQFF.